The rows below give T cell receptor beta chains drawn from one sample of a study of blood T cell repertoires in COVID-19. The data were produced by immunoSEQ multiplex PCR, yet TCRdb's version contains in-frame clones alone and is incomplete. The data hold 55,000 to 90,000 clones, with 75% to 90% observed a single time. The specimen was peripheral blood. The source is a woman older than 75 with active or convalescent COVID-19. Each CDR3 is given with its conserved first and last residue. A D gene is named only where the DNA matches it firmly. Clone sizes are given selectively: once, few, many, or a class where the clone is expanded.

d_call | j_call | v_call | clone_size | cdr3_aa | cdr3_nt
TRBD1 | TRBJ2-3 | TRBV5-1 | NA | CASSSGTGVRDTQYF | TGCGCCAGCAGCTCCGGGACAGGGGTCAGAGATACGCAGTATTTT
NA | TRBJ2-7 | TRBV11-3 | NA | CASSMSGNEQYF | TGTGCCAGCAGTATGAGCGGCAACGAGCAGTACTTC
NA | TRBJ1-1 | TRBV7-2 | NA | CASRLFSGEGTEAFF | TGTGCCAGCAGACTGTTTAGCGGGGAGGGCACTGAAGCTTTCTTT
NA | TRBJ2-3 | TRBV7-9 | NA | CASSPDSPSTDTQYF | TGTGCCAGCAGCCCCGACTCTCCCAGCACAGATACGCAGTATTTT
NA | TRBJ2-3 | TRBV6-4 | NA | CASSRGQGGLDTQYF | TGTGCCAGCAGTCGGGGGCAGGGGGGCCTGGATACGCAGTATTTT
TRBD1 | TRBJ1-5 | TRBV19 | NA | CASSNGQGNQPQHF | TGTGCCAGTAGTAACGGACAGGGGAATCAGCCCCAGCATTTT
NA | TRBJ1-2 | TRBV28 | NA | CASSRLDRTYGYTF | TGTGCCAGCAGCCGACTTGACAGGACCTATGGCTACACCTTC
NA | TRBJ1-5 | TRBV19 | NA | CASQGISTVLGQPQHF | TGTGCCAGTCAAGGAATATCGACAGTCCTGGGCCAGCCCCAGCATTTT
NA | TRBJ1-6 | TRBV7-2 | NA | CASSGYNSPLHF | TGTGCCAGTTCAGGGTATAATTCACCCCTCCACTTT
TRBD1 | TRBJ1-1 | TRBV5-1 | NA | CASSNTGGTEAFF | TGCGCCAGCAGCAACACAGGGGGCACCGAAGCTTTCTTT
TRBD1 | TRBJ2-7 | TRBV5-6 | NA | CASSETGVEYEQYF | TGTGCCAGCAGTGAGACAGGGGTCGAATACGAGCAGTACTTC
TRBD2 | TRBJ2-3 | TRBV5-1 | NA | CASSWEGHTETDTQYF | TGCGCCAGCAGCTGGGAGGGCCACACCGAAACAGATACGCAGTATTTT
TRBD1 | TRBJ1-4 | TRBV6-5 | NA | CAAGSGQGGEKLFF | TGTGCGGCCGGGTCGGGACAGGGAGGGGAAAAACTGTTTTTT
TRBD1 | TRBJ1-6 | TRBV19 | few | CASSPSRQGSPLHF | TGTGCCAGTAGTCCTTCAAGACAGGGATCACCCCTCCACTTT
NA | TRBJ2-3 | TRBV15 | NA | CATSRDRIRDTSWGTDTQYF | TGTGCCACCAGCAGAGATCGAATACGGGACACCTCCTGGGGCACAGATACGCAGTATTTT
TRBD2 | TRBJ2-5 | TRBV5-1 | NA | CASSLGLTSGVQETQYF | TGCGCCAGCAGCTTGGGGCTTACTAGCGGGGTCCAAGAGACCCAGTACTTC
TRBD1 | TRBJ1-2 | TRBV28 | few | CASKEQGTNYGYTF | TGTGCCAGCAAGGAACAGGGGACTAACTATGGCTACACCTTC
TRBD1 | TRBJ2-7 | TRBV28 | NA | CASTMTGGQGNYEQYF | TGTGCCAGCACTATGACGGGGGGACAGGGTAACTACGAGCAGTACTTC
TRBD2 | TRBJ2-7 | TRBV27 | NA | CASSRLPSGGGTYEQYF | TGTGCCAGCAGTCGCCTCCCCAGCGGGGGTGGGACCTACGAGCAGTACTTC
NA | TRBJ2-3 | TRBV7-3 | NA | CASSPSSLASLPDTQYF | TGTGCCAGCAGCCCTTCCTCCTTGGCTAGTCTTCCAGATACGCAGTATTTT
TRBD1 | TRBJ2-7 | TRBV28 | NA | CASSDRGLQKNLDEQYF | TGTGCCAGCAGTGACAGGGGGCTCCAAAAAAACTTAGACGAGCAGTACTTC
TRBD1 | TRBJ1-2 | TRBV5-5 | NA | CASSPSTGRGYTF | TGTGCCAGCAGCCCGTCGACAGGGCGAGGCTACACCTTC
NA | TRBJ2-5 | TRBV6-2/TRBV6-3 | NA | CASSPTLSRVNQETQYF | TGTGCCAGCAGTCCGACCTTATCCAGGGTGAACCAAGAGACCCAGTACTTC
NA | TRBJ1-6 | TRBV7-2 | NA | CASSLAPVGQANSPLHF | TGTGCCAGCAGCTTAGCCCCAGTGGGGCAGGCTAATTCACCCCTCCACTTT
TRBD2 | TRBJ2-3 | TRBV3-1/TRBV3-2 | once | CASSQVGGGSASTDTQYF | TGTGCCAGCAGCCAAGTTGGCGGGGGATCTGCTAGCACAGATACGCAGTATTTT
NA | TRBJ1-2 | TRBV15 | once | CATSRDRTVNYGYTF | TGTGCCACCAGCAGAGACCGGACAGTTAACTATGGCTACACCTTC
NA | TRBJ1-1 | TRBV5-4 | NA | CASRADSVPNTEAFF | TGTGCCAGCAGGGCAGATTCAGTACCTAACACTGAAGCTTTCTTT
TRBD1 | TRBJ1-6 | TRBV7-8 | NA | CASSSWTGANSPLHF | TGTGCCAGCAGCTCATGGACAGGGGCAAATTCACCCCTCCACTTT
NA | TRBJ1-1 | TRBV19 | once | CASSIREANTEAFF | TGTGCCAGTAGTATACGGGAAGCAAACACTGAAGCTTTCTTT
NA | TRBJ1-2 | TRBV7-9 | NA | CASSLILGPLAFYGYTF | TGTGCCAGCAGCTTAATCTTGGGGCCCCTTGCCTTCTATGGCTACACCTTC
TRBD1 | TRBJ1-5 | TRBV9 | NA | CASSAQGQMPEFPGQPQHF | TGTGCCAGCAGCGCTCAGGGACAGATGCCAGAGTTCCCCGGTCAGCCCCAGCATTTT
TRBD2 | TRBJ2-1 | TRBV4-2 | NA | CASSQERGGLYNEQFF | TGTGCCAGCAGCCAAGAGCGCGGGGGGCTGTACAATGAGCAGTTCTTC
TRBD2 | TRBJ2-5 | TRBV2 | NA | CASKVGGGGETQYF | TGTGCCAGCAAGGTTGGCGGGGGAGGAGAGACCCAGTACTTC
TRBD1 | TRBJ1-6 | TRBV6-6 | NA | CASSYGGQYNSPLHF | TGTGCCAGCAGTTACGGGGGACAGTATAATTCACCCCTCCACTTT
NA | TRBJ1-1 | TRBV7-9 | NA | CASTPTPGAATPEAFF | TGTGCCAGCACCCCCACACCTGGGGCAGCTACGCCGGAAGCTTTCTTT
TRBD2 | TRBJ2-1 | TRBV2 | NA | CASSATSGGYNEQFF | TGTGCCAGCAGCGCGACTAGCGGGGGATACAATGAGCAGTTCTTC
NA | TRBJ2-1 | TRBV11-2 | NA | CASSDNRAYNEQFF | TGTGCCAGCAGCGATAACAGGGCCTACAATGAGCAGTTCTTC
NA | TRBJ1-2 | TRBV7-9 | few | CASSLVAEGGYTF | TGTGCCAGCAGCTTAGTTGCCGAGGGAGGCTACACCTTC
NA | TRBJ1-4 | TRBV2 | NA | CASMMRWVGEKLFF | TGTGCCAGCATGATGCGGTGGGTCGGTGAAAAACTGTTTTTT
TRBD1 | TRBJ1-1 | TRBV5-1 | NA | CASSSATGAGEAFF | TGCGCCAGCAGCTCGGCGACAGGGGCCGGTGAAGCTTTCTTT